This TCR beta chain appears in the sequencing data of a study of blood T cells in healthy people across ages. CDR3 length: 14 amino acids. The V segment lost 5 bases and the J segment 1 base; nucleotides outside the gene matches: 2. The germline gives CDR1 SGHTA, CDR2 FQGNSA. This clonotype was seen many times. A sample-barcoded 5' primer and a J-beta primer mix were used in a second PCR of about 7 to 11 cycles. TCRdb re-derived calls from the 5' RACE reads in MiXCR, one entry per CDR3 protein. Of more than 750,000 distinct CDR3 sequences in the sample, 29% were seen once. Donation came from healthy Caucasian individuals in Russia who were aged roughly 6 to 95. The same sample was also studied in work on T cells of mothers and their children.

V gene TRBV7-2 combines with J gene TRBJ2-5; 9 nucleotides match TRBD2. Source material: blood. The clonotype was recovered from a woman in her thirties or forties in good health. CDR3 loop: CASSMGLAQETQYF. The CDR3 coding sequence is TGTGCCAGCAGCATGGGACTAGCCCAAGAGACCCAGTACTTC.